This T cell receptor beta chain derives from a study of OX40 agonist ivuxolimab in advanced cancers. The study, taken as a whole, reports: There were, on average, more expanded clones in CD8+ T cells than in CD4+. It was also the case that some nonresponders had low normalized T-cell clonal expansion.

V lost 1 base and J 4 bases, leaving 13 bases between the germline ends. Germline V lookup: CDR1 MGHRA, CDR2 YSYEKL. This CDR3 spans 15 amino acids. This clone qualifies as medium-sized. Its target is not known. Assay: immunoSEQ multiplex PCR; the TCRdb copy retains only in-frame clones and omits some. Among 15,000 to 20,000 clones listed, over 60% were seen once. The material was CD4+ or CD8+ T cells sorted from blood, obtained in a trial of the OX40 agonist ivuxolimab. The source of this sequence is an adult with an advanced solid tumor such as melanoma, head and neck, liver or kidney cancer. The gene calls are TRBV4-1 and TRBJ1-2, with D possibly TRBD1 on 5 matching bases. This chain's CDR3 is CASSQGRGGGYGYTF. CDR3 sequence (DNA): TGCGCCAGCAGCCAAGGTAGGGGCGGCGGCTATGGCTACACCTTC.